The T cell receptor beta chain described here comes from a study of neurological immune-mediated disorders. Study outcomes and limitations: Among 34 multiple sclerosis patients, 18 had repertoires that phylogenetic grouping placed in one related-CDR3 cluster, a possible signature. Whereas HTLV-1-associated myelopathy showed the most TCR clonal expansion, multiple sclerosis showed the least, with levels below those of healthy controls.

Of note for this clonotype: Its antigen is unknown.

V was clipped by 3 bases and J by 4 bases, with 7 bases between them. Germline-derived CDR1 and CDR2 are MDHEN and SYDVKM. The CDR3 totals 12 residues. The cDNA was generated through 5'RACE incorporating 10-nucleotide random UMIs. MiXCR, applied by TCRdb to the 5' RACE reads, yields one record per CDR3 protein. The repertoire holds about 50,000 distinct CDR3 sequences, with 2.5% to 3.5% as singletons. V gene TRBV28 combines with J gene TRBJ2-7, with D tentatively TRBD2 (6 bases). The sequence was collected from a woman in her forties or fifties with multiple sclerosis. Specimen: PBMCs. As DNA, the CDR3 is TGTGCCAGCAGTTTGGGAGGATACGAGCAGTACTTC. Translation: CASSLGGYEQYF.